The sequence of this T cell receptor (beta chain) was determined in a study of blood T cell repertoires in COVID-19. In the study overall: Whether acute or convalescent, the COVID-19 samples came from the United States, Italy and Spain.

Germline CDR1 and CDR2: LGHDT and YNNKEL (reference sequence). CDR3 length: 13 residues. Trimming left V 6 bases short and J 5 bases short, with 10 bases between. TCRdb keeps only in-frame clones here, not all; method: immunoSEQ multiplex PCR. Of tens of thousands of clones listed, more than 75% are singletons. The sample consisted of peripheral blood. J is TRBJ2-2 and V is TRBV3-1 (or the pseudogene TRBV3-2); D might be TRBD1 (5 bases). The TCR originated in a woman in her sixties with acute or convalescent COVID-19. CDR3 nucleotides: TGTGCCAGCAGAAAAGGGGTAACCGGGGAGCTGTTTTTT. It is translated as CASRKGVTGELFF.